This T cell receptor (beta chain) was sequenced in a study of long-term antiretroviral therapy in people with HIV. Findings and caveats of the study: Post-ART, diversity grew, though it stayed under transplant donor control levels. No data on ART adherence, viral resistance or therapy changes. Whereas controls had wider CDR3 length ranges, HIV repertoires had narrower ones.

The run of the v3.0 immunoSEQ assay was at survey level. Profiled with immunoSEQ multiplex PCR; TCRdb holds only in-frame clones, not every one. The profile covers more than 15,000 clones, with approximately 94% appearing a single time and 3.5% to 5.5% taken by the ten largest. Germline-derived CDR1 and CDR2 are SGHVS and FQNEAQ. The CDR3 length is 20 residues. J gave up 1 base and V 2 bases, and 14 bases lay outside the gene matches. In regard to this clone: Its antigen is unidentified.

The V and J genes are TRBV7-8 and TRBJ2-1, with 10 bases identical to TRBD2. This clonotype was obtained from a woman aged 50 to 60 with HIV. Sequencing used unsorted PBMCs, obtained roughly 6.4 years after starting antiretroviral therapy. CDR3 sequence (DNA): TGTGCCAGCAGCTTACCCCAGGCCCCCGGACTAGCGGAATCCTACAATGAGCAGTTCTTC. It encodes CASSLPQAPGLAESYNEQFF.